One sample yielded the 29 T cell receptor beta chains listed below, sequenced in a study of blood T cell repertoires in COVID-19. Produced via immunoSEQ multiplex PCR; TCRdb's table is partial and in-frame only. The profile shows 130,000 to 150,000 clones, under 80% of them singletons. Sequenced sample: peripheral blood. The receptors were sampled from a man older than 75 with acute or convalescent COVID-19.

The count of this clone is one. The chain has TRBV7-6 and TRBJ2-3, with TRBD1 matching 7 bases. The CDR3 extends over 15 amino acids. The V gene's germline CDR1 is SGHVS and CDR2 FNYEAQ. With V trimmed by 3 bases and J by 3 bases, 6 bases remained unmatched. CDR3 loop: CASSFTGVETDTQYF. The CDR3 DNA is TGTGCCAGCAGCTTCACAGGGGTTGAAACAGATACGCAGTATTTT.

The V and J genes are TRBV27 and TRBJ1-5, with TRBD1 matching over 9 bases. Unmatched junction bases numbered 5, after V lost 5 bases and J lost 6 bases. This CDR3 contains 14 residues. Germline V gene data show CDR1 as MNHEY and CDR2 as SMNVEV (reference sequence). The CDR3 is CASSRDRVGQPQHF. The CDR3 nucleotides read TGTGCCAGCAGTCGGGACAGGGTCGGTCAGCCCCAGCATTTT.

This clone appeared many times. The V and J genes are TRBV24-1 and TRBJ2-7; the D gene is possibly TRBD1 (5 bases). The CDR3 extends over 14 amino acids. Germline CDR1 is KGHDR and CDR2 is SFDVKD. With 4 bases removed from V and 1 base from J, the gap between germline ends came to 10 bases. The CDR3 bases are TGTGCCACCAGTGACCACAGGAGATCCTACGAGCAGTACTTC. Translated, it gives CATSDHRRSYEQYF.

Comments on this clone: A single base is all that separates this from a far larger clone, so a read error is likely. The rearrangement links TRBV7-2 to TRBJ2-5, with 12 nucleotides matching TRBD2. Trimming removed 1 base from V and 5 bases from J; junction bases left unmatched: 2. The CDR3 is 15 residues long. Germline V CDR1 and CDR2: SGHTA, FQGNSA. CDR3 amino acids: CASSLGTSGVETQYF. In DNA, the CDR3 is TGTGCCAGCAGCTTAGGGACTAGCGGGGTCGAGACCCAGTACTTC.

The genes are TRBV29-1 and TRBJ2-2; 7 bases align to TRBD2. Germline CDR1 reads SQVTM; CDR2 reads ANQGSEA. Trimming cost V 5 bases and J 4 bases; bases outside gene matches: 7. The CDR3 covers 14 residues. As DNA, the CDR3 is TGCAGCGTTTTCCCACCGGGAGGCACCGGGGAGCTGTTTTTT. This translates into CSVFPPGGTGELFF.

Concerning this clone itself: This could be a read error, since a much larger clone is one nucleotide away. V is TRBV12-5 and J is TRBJ2-1; a possible D gene is TRBD2 (5 bases). The CDR3 consists of 12 residues. CDR1 LGHNT and CDR2 FRNRAP come from the germline V gene. CDR3 in amino acids: CTSGFMGSEQFF. The CDR3 nucleotides are TGTACTAGTGGTTTTATGGGGAGTGAGCAGTTCTTC.

The rearrangement joins TRBV15 to TRBJ2-7; the match to TRBD1 covers 8 bases. V shed 4 bases, J shed 0 bases, and the junction held 8 bases outside the gene matches. The CDR3 runs 16 residues. Germline V gene lookup returns CDR1 LNHNV and CDR2 YYDKDF (reference sequence). CDR3: CATSKIGQGGSYEQYF. The CDR3 region has the DNA TGTGCCACCAGCAAAATAGGACAGGGCGGCTCCTACGAGCAGTACTTC.

The gene calls are TRBV30 and TRBJ1-2; TRBD1 is a possible D gene (5 bases). With 5 bases removed from V and 1 base from J, the gap between germline ends came to 23 bases. The CDR3 contains 17 residues. Per the germline V gene, CDR1 is GTSNPN and CDR2 is SVGIG (reference sequence). The CDR3 DNA sequence: TGTGCCTGGGCCCCCCGGGGGAGTTACTTCCGTAACTATGGCTACACCTTC. Amino acids: CAWAPRGSYFRNYGYTF.

The V call is TRBV11-2, the J call TRBJ1-2, with a weak D call TRBD1 (6 bases). From germline, CDR1 is SGHAT and CDR2 FQNNGV. V was clipped by 3 bases and J by 8 bases, with 16 bases between them. This CDR3 contains 14 residues. CDR3 DNA sequence: TGTGCCAGCAGCTTCCAAAGCACAGGGTTGGGCTACACCTTC. Its translation: CASSFQSTGLGYTF.

The chain combines TRBV5-4 with TRBJ2-3; D is uncertain. This CDR3 spans 17 amino acids. With 3 bases removed from V and 1 base from J, the gap between germline ends came to 18 bases. The V gene's germline CDR1 is SGHNT and CDR2 YYREEE (reference sequence). CDR3 loop: CASSSVPPGAGTDTQYF. In DNA form, the CDR3 reads TGTGCCAGCAGCTCCGTCCCGCCTGGAGCAGGCACAGATACGCAGTATTTT.

The chain links TRBV7-2 to TRBJ1-6; perhaps TRBD1 as D (5 bases). Germline loops: CDR1 SGHTA, CDR2 FQGNSA. CDR3 length: 15 residues. Trimming shortened V by 1 base and J by 10 bases, and 14 bases separated the two germline ends. DNA of the CDR3: TGTGCCAGCAGCTTAGACGGCAGGGCAGACTCACCCCTCCACTTT. Amino acid sequence: CASSLDGRADSPLHF.

This clone was seen a few times. This chain connects TRBV11-2 to TRBJ2-3, with 8 bases identical to TRBD2. CDR3 length: 14 residues. With V trimmed by 3 bases and J by 10 bases, 9 bases remained unmatched. CDR1 is SGHAT, CDR2 FQNNGV, per germline. DNA of the CDR3: TGTGCCAGCAGCTTTCCCGACTTTAGCGGGGCGCAGTATTTT. The encoded protein is CASSFPDFSGAQYF.

The genes are TRBV12-3 or TRBV12-4 and TRBJ1-5; TRBD1 matches 7 bases. The CDR3 is 13 amino acids. Trimming took 4 bases from V and 4 from J; bases not matched to a gene: 1. CDR3: CASSYRGNQPQHF. CDR3 DNA sequence: TGTGCCAGCAGTTACAGGGGTAATCAGCCCCAGCATTTT.

On this clone: The same CDR3 can be traced to other DNA sequences in this sample. The chain employs TRBV7-9 and TRBJ1-2; 7 bases map to TRBD1. This CDR3 contains 14 residues. The V and J ends lost 1 base and 4 bases, in that order; junction bases with no gene match: 3. Germline V gene lookup returns CDR1 SEHNR and CDR2 FQNEAQ (reference sequence). In DNA form, the CDR3 reads TGTGCCAGCAGCTTAGGACAGGGTAGCTATGGCTACACCTTC. It codes for CASSLGQGSYGYTF.

This clone was observed a handful of times. The genes are TRBV4-1 and TRBJ2-7; 8 nucleotides agree with TRBD1. Germline CDR1 reads MGHRA; CDR2 reads YSYEKL. The ends lost 1 base at V and 5 bases at J; junction bases unmatched: 7. The CDR3 consists of 15 residues. The CDR3 DNA follows: TGCGCCAGCAGCCAAGGAGGACAGGGCTGGAACGAGCAGTACTTC. This sequence encodes CASSQGGQGWNEQYF.

V usage is TRBV6-1 and J usage is TRBJ1-4, with D uncertain. Germline loops: CDR1 MNHNS, CDR2 SASEGT. V was pared by 3 bases and J by 2 bases, with 7 bases between. CDR3 length: 14 residues. The CDR3: CASSEGVTNEKLFF. CDR3 nucleotide sequence: TGTGCCAGCAGTGAGGGAGTGACTAATGAAAAACTGTTTTTT.

The chain recombines TRBV11-3 with TRBJ2-2; D perhaps matches TRBD2 (6 bases). CDR1 and CDR2 (germline): SGHNT, YENEEA. Trimming took 5 bases from V and 8 from J, leaving 12 bases between them. This CDR3 region has 13 residues. Here the CDR3 reads CASSRGESGELFF. The CDR3 nucleotides are TGTGCCAGCAGCCGCGGGGAGTCGGGGGAGCTGTTTTTT. Full variable domain (remainder filled in from reference TRBV11-3 and TRBJ2-2): EAGVVQSPRYKIIEKKQPVAFWCNPISGHNTLYWYLQNLGQGPELLIRYENEEAVDDSQLPKDRFSAERLKGVDSTLKIQPAELGDSAVYLCASSRGESGELFFGEGSRLTVL.

This clone appeared a single time. The chain has TRBV6-5 and TRBJ1-2, with 10 bases identical to TRBD1. Germline-derived CDR1 and CDR2 are MNHEY and SVGAGI. Trimming cost V 4 bases and J 8 bases; bases outside gene matches: 7. The CDR3 loop spans 14 amino acids. This CDR3 is CASSFRDRGSGYTF. In nucleotides, the CDR3 is TGTGCCAGCAGTTTCCGGGACAGGGGATCAGGCTACACCTTC.

The chain carries TRBV5-1 and TRBJ1-4, with D uncertain. Germline V lookup: CDR1 SGHRS, CDR2 YFSETQ. The CDR3 extends over 12 amino acids. V gave up 1 base and J gave up 11 bases, with 9 bases separating them. The CDR3 is CASSLNAEKLFF. CDR3 DNA: TGCGCCAGCAGCTTGAATGCGGAGAAACTGTTTTTT.

This sequence joins TRBV11-2 and TRBJ1-6; D is possibly TRBD1 (5 bases). Trimming left V 3 bases short and J 6 bases short, with 9 bases between. From germline, CDR1 is SGHAT and CDR2 FQNNGV. The CDR3 covers 14 residues. The CDR3 spells CASSFSQGNSPLHF. CDR3 coding DNA: TGTGCCAGCAGCTTTTCCCAGGGTAATTCACCCCTCCACTTT.

The chain couples TRBV6-5 to TRBJ1-1; 9 positions agree with TRBD1. Germline V gene data show CDR1 as MNHEY and CDR2 as SVGAGI. The CDR3 spans 15 residues. J gave up 3 bases and V 5 bases, and 7 bases lay outside the gene matches. CDR3: CASSLGTGWDTEAFF. CDR3 DNA: TGTGCCAGCAGTCTAGGGACAGGGTGGGACACTGAAGCTTTCTTT.

This clone was observed a single time. The CDR3 DNA reads TGTGCCACACGCCCGGGGACAGGCTACAATGAGCAGTTCTTC. Protein product: CATRPGTGYNEQFF. V gene TRBV28 combines with J gene TRBJ2-1; TRBD1 agrees at 8 bases. Per the germline V gene, CDR1 is MDHEN and CDR2 is SYDVKM. Trimming removed 10 bases from V and 3 bases from J; junction bases left unmatched: 8. The CDR3 extends over 14 amino acids.

The rearrangement joins TRBV4-1 to TRBJ2-3, with TRBD1 as a possible D gene (5 bases). This CDR3 spans 15 amino acids. Germline V lookup: CDR1 MGHRA, CDR2 YSYEKL. Trimming left V 5 bases short and J 3 bases short, with 15 bases between. CDR3 amino acids: CASSRGPGRTDTQYF. CDR3 nucleotides: TGCGCCAGCAGCAGAGGTCCAGGGCGGACAGATACGCAGTATTTT.

The rearrangement uses TRBV19 and TRBJ1-1; maybe TRBD1 (6 bases). The CDR3 spans 14 residues. Germline V gene data show CDR1 as LNHDA and CDR2 as SQIVND (reference sequence). The V and J ends lost 3 bases and 1 base respectively, with 9 bases between them. CDR3 amino acids: CASSIGGGNTEAFF. DNA for the CDR3: TGTGCCAGTAGTATTGGGGGCGGGAACACTGAAGCTTTCTTT.

V is TRBV1 and J is TRBJ1-5. TRBV1 constitutes a pseudogene. CDR3 length: 18 residues. CDR3 in DNA: TGCACCAGCAGCCAAGATAGTCGGGAAGCCTTTAGCAATCAGCCCCAGCATTTT. It translates to CTSSQDSREAFSNQPQHF.

This chain joins TRBV19 and TRBJ2-4; TRBD1 agrees at 8 bases. The CDR3 runs 15 residues. CDR1 and CDR2 from the germline V gene are LNHDA and SQIVND (reference sequence). The V segment lost 1 base and the J segment 7 bases; nucleotides outside the gene matches: 6. CDR3 nucleotides: TGTGCCAGTAGTATAGGCAGGGGGCAACGGAACATTCAGTACTTC. Translated, it gives CASSIGRGQRNIQYF. Looking up the rest from reference TRBV19 and TRBJ2-4 gives the full variable domain: DGGITQSPKYLFRKEGQNVTLSCEQNLNHDAMYWYRQDPGQGLRLIYYSQIVNDFQKGDIAEGYSVSREKKESFPLTVTSAQKNPTAFYLCASSIGRGQRNIQYFGAGTRLSVL.

V usage is TRBV3-1 (or the pseudogene TRBV3-2) and J usage is TRBJ1-5; maybe TRBD1 (6 bases). The CDR3 has 20 residues. From germline, CDR1 is LGHDT and CDR2 YNNKEL (reference sequence). V was trimmed by 0 bases and J by 5 bases, leaving 26 bases between them. CDR3 region: CASSQDGGAASRGNYQPQHF. The CDR3 nucleotides are TGTGCCAGCAGCCAAGATGGGGGGGCAGCCAGCCGGGGGAATTATCAGCCCCAGCATTTT.

This chain uses TRBV5-1 with TRBJ2-7, with D possibly matching TRBD1 (6 bases). Germline lookup yields CDR1 SGHRS and CDR2 YFSETQ. Trimming took 8 bases from V and 5 from J, leaving 14 bases between them. The CDR3 sequence is 12 residues long. The CDR3 sequence: CASGTRDHEQYF. CDR3 coding DNA: TGCGCCAGTGGGACAAGGGACCACGAGCAGTACTTC.

The chain couples TRBV29-1 to TRBJ2-3; no definite D call. The CDR3 spans 10 residues. Germline V gives CDR1 SQVTM, CDR2 ANQGSEA. Deletions cut 3 bases from V and 6 bases from J, with 4 bases between. The CDR3 loop reads CSVDSDTQYF. CDR3 bases: TGCAGCGTTGACTCCGATACGCAGTATTTT.